These 10 T cell receptor beta chains were sequenced from one sample in a study of technical replicates of blood from a handful of donors. Data came from immunoSEQ multiplex PCR; TCRdb stores just in-frame clones and leaves some out. The sample has 14,000 or so clones, 75% to 90% seen once. Input material: PBMCs. The source is a human donor in good health.

V is TRBV6-6 and J is TRBJ1-4; tentative D call: TRBD1 (6 bases). V lost 7 bases and J 7 bases, leaving 16 bases between the germline ends. Germline loops: CDR1 MNHNY, CDR2 SVGAGI (reference sequence). The CDR3 has 14 residues. Here the CDR3 reads CASIGDIYTEKLFF. As DNA, the CDR3 is TGTGCCAGCATTGGGGACATATATACTGAAAAACTGTTTTTT.

The V and J genes are TRBV5-8 and TRBJ2-7, with 7 nucleotides matching TRBD1. J gave up 3 bases and V 9 bases, and 9 bases lay outside the gene matches. The germline V gene encodes CDR1 SGHTS and CDR2 YDEGEE. The CDR3 covers 13 residues. As DNA, the CDR3 is TGTGCCAACGACAGGGCCGTGTTCTACGAGCAGTACTTC. This sequence encodes CANDRAVFYEQYF.

The sample holds one count of this clone. The chain couples TRBV11-2 to TRBJ2-1; tentative D call: TRBD2 (5 bases). Germline-derived CDR1 and CDR2 are SGHAT and FQNNGV. V was shortened by 2 bases and J by 4 bases, with 12 bases between the two germline ends. This CDR3 is built from 15 residues. Written as DNA, the CDR3 is TGTGCCAGCAGCTTATCGTGGGAGTTTTACAATGAGCAGTTCTTC. Protein product: CASSLSWEFYNEQFF.

V and J are TRBV19 and TRBJ2-1, with 7 bases aligning to TRBD1. This CDR3 is 15 amino acids long. Trimming at V came to 4 bases and at J to 10 bases, leaving 13 bases not matched to a gene. Looked up from germline, CDR1 is LNHDA and CDR2 is SQIVND (reference sequence). This chain's CDR3 is CASSTTGAAPTEQFF. The CDR3 DNA reads as TGTGCCAGTAGTACCACAGGGGCCGCCCCCACGGAGCAGTTCTTC.

This chain links TRBV7-6 with TRBJ2-7; a possible D gene is TRBD1 (6 bases). In germline, CDR1 is SGHVS, CDR2 FNYEAQ. V was trimmed by 5 bases and J by 0 bases, leaving 14 bases between them. The CDR3 covers 15 residues. The CDR3 nucleotides read TGTGCCAGCAGCCCAGGATCGGGACACTCCTACGAGCAGTACTTC. The encoded protein is CASSPGSGHSYEQYF.

Concerning this clone: In the same sample, other DNA sequences code for this CDR3. The V call is TRBV30, the J call TRBJ2-6; D not resolved. The germline gives CDR1 GTSNPN, CDR2 SVGIG (reference sequence). Trimming stripped 0 bases from V and 1 base from J, with 16 bases between. This CDR3 comprises 18 residues. The CDR3 region is CAWSVAGLSGSGANVLTF. As DNA, the CDR3 is TGTGCCTGGAGTGTAGCTGGTCTATCTGGTTCTGGGGCCAACGTCCTGACTTTC.

This chain links TRBV19 with TRBJ1-1; tentatively, D is TRBD1 (5 bases). CDR3 length: 14 amino acids. The V gene's germline CDR1 is LNHDA and CDR2 SQIVND (reference sequence). With 0 bases removed from V and 0 bases from J, the gap between germline ends came to 5 bases. The CDR3 protein is CASSIDRVNTEAFF. The CDR3 DNA is TGTGCCAGTAGTATAGACAGGGTGAACACTGAAGCTTTCTTT.

V is TRBV6-4 and J is TRBJ2-6; 9 positions agree with TRBD2. The ends lost 0 bases at V and 0 bases at J; junction bases unmatched: 3. Germline loops: CDR1 MRHNA, CDR2 SNTAGT. The CDR3 has 18 residues. The CDR3 is CASSDSGTSSSGANVLTF. In nucleotides, the CDR3 is TGTGCCAGCAGTGACTCCGGGACTAGCAGCTCTGGGGCCAACGTCCTGACTTTC.

V is TRBV6-1 and J is TRBJ2-1; D is perhaps TRBD1 (6 bases). CDR1 MNHNS and CDR2 SASEGT come from the germline V gene. The CDR3 runs to 15 residues. V lost 2 bases, J lost 3 bases, and 11 bases lay in between. This chain's CDR3 is CASSEQPRGYNEQFF. As DNA, the CDR3 is TGTGCCAGCAGTGAACAGCCCAGGGGCTACAATGAGCAGTTCTTC.

This clone has more than one count but fewer than ten. The V and J genes are TRBV6-1 and TRBJ1-2; D is possibly TRBD1 (5 bases). Germline V gene lookup returns CDR1 MNHNS and CDR2 SASEGT. V lost 2 bases and J lost 6, with 16 bases in between. This CDR3 comprises 15 residues. The CDR3 spells CASSEPLAGNDGYTF. CDR3 DNA sequence: TGTGCCAGCAGTGAACCCCTGGCAGGGAATGATGGCTACACCTTC.